This T cell receptor (beta chain) originates from a study of CD8+ T cells in alopecia areata. Turning to the study itself: The drug, tofacitinib, lasted 6 to 18 months, followed by 6 months off drug. General observations from the study: As there was one nonresponder, how baseline CD8+ expansion relates to response remains uncertain.

Sequencing used cDNA as its template, made by extracting RNA and reverse transcribing it. TCRdb's copy holds only in-frame clones and misses some; the assay was immunoSEQ multiplex PCR. This table holds 200,000 to 250,000 clones, 50% to 75% found once. Noted treatment: oral pan-JAK inhibitor, 5-10 mg twice daily. Obtained from alopecia areata patients were lesional scalp punch biopsies along with peripheral blood. V was pared by 5 bases and J by 4 bases, with 20 bases between. The CDR3 is made up of 17 amino acids. Germline loops: CDR1 SGHTA, CDR2 FQGNSA. This clone was found once. The antigen is undetermined.

This chain uses TRBV7-2 with TRBJ2-2; D remains ambiguous. The TCR comes from a human donor with alopecia areata. This specimen consisted of CD4+ T cells sorted from blood, obtained at week 4, from a patient treated with tofacitinib. The CDR3 region has the DNA TGTGCCAGCAGCCCAACACCCTACTCTTCCGGCACCGGGGAGCTGTTTTTT. Translation gives CASSPTPYSSGTGELFF.